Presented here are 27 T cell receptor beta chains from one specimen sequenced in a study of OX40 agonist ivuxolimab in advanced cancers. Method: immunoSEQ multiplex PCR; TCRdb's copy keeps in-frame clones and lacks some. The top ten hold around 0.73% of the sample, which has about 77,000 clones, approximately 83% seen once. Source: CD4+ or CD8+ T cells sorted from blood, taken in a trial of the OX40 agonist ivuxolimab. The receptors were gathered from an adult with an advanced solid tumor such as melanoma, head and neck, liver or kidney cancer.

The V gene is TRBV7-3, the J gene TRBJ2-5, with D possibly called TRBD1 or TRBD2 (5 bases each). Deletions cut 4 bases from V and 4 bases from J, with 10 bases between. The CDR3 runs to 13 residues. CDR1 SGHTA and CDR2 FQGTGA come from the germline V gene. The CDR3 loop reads CASSSHGGETQYF. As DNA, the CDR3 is TGTGCCAGCAGCTCACATGGGGGAGAGACCCAGTACTTC.

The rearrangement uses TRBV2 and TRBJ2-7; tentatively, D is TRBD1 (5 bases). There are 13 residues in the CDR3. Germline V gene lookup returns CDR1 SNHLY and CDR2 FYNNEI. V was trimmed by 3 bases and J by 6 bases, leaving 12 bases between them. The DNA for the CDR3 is TGTGCCAGCAGTGACACAGGTGGTCTCGAGCAGTACTTC. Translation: CASSDTGGLEQYF.

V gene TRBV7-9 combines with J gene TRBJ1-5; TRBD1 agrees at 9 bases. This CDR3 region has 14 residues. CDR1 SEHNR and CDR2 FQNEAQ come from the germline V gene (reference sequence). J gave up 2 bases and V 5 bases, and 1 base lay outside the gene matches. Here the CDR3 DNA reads TGTGCCAGCAGCCGGACAGGGGGCAATCAGCCCCAGCATTTT. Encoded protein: CASSRTGGNQPQHF.

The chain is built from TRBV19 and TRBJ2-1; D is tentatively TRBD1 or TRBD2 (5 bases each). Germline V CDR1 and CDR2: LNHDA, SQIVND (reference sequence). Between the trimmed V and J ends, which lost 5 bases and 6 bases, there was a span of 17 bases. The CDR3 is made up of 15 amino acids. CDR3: CASSLARGPPNEQFF. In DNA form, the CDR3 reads TGTGCCAGTAGTCTCGCGAGGGGCCCCCCCAATGAGCAGTTCTTC.

CDR3: CASSHSPPTVANYGYTF. As DNA, the CDR3 is TGTGCCAGCAGCCATAGTCCCCCGACGGTGGCTAACTATGGCTACACCTTC. The chain joins TRBV7-2 to TRBJ1-2; D gene ambiguous. V shed 5 bases and J shed 0 bases, with 19 bases lying between them. Germline V gives CDR1 SGHTA, CDR2 FQGNSA. The CDR3 totals 17 residues.

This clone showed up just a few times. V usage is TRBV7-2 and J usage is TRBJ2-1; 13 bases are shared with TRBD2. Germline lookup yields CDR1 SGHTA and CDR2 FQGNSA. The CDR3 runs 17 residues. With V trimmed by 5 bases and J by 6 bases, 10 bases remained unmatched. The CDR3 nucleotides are TGTGCCAGCAGCCTCCGGACTAGCGGGAGTCGGGGCAATGAGCAGTTCTTC. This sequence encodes CASSLRTSGSRGNEQFF.

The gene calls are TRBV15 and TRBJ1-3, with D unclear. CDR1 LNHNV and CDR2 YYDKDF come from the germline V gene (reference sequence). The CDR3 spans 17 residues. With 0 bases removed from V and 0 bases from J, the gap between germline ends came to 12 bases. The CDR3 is CATSRDQMGFSGNTIYF. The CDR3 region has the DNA TGTGCCACCAGCAGAGATCAAATGGGGTTCTCTGGAAACACCATATATTTT.

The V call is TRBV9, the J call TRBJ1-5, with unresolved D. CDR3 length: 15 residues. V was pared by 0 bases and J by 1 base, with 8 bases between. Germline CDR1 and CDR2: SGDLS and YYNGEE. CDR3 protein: CASSVGAPSNQPQHF. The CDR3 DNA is TGTGCCAGCAGCGTAGGGGCACCGAGCAATCAGCCCCAGCATTTT.

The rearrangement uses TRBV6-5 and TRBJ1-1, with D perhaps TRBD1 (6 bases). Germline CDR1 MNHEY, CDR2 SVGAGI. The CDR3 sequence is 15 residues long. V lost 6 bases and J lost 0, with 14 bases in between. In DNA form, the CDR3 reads TGTGCCAGCAGGTCCACAGGGACAATGAACACTGAAGCTTTCTTT. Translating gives CASRSTGTMNTEAFF.

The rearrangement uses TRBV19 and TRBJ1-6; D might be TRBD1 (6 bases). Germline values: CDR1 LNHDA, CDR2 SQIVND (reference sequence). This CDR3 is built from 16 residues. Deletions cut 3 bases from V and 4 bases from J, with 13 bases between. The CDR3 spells CASSIAAGAYNSPLHF. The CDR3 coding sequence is TGTGCCAGTAGTATTGCGGCAGGGGCTTATAATTCACCCCTCCACTTT.

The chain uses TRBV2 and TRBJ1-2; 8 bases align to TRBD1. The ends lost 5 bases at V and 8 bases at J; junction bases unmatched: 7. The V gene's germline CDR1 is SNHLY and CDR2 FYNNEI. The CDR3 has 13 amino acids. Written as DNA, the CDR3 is TGTGCCAGCAGTCCGCAGGGGGCTAGGGGCTACACCTTC. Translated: CASSPQGARGYTF.

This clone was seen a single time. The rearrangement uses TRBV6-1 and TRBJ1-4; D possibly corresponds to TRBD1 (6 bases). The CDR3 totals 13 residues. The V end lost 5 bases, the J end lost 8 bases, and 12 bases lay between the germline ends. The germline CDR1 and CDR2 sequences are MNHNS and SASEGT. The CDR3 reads CASSSGQAEKLFF. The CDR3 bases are TGTGCCAGCAGTTCGGGACAAGCCGAAAAACTGTTTTTT.

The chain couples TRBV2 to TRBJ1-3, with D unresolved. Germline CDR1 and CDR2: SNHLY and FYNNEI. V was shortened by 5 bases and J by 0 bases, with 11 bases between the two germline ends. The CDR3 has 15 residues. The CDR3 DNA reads TGTGCCAGCAGTATTAGGTTCCGCTCTGGAAACACCATATATTTT. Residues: CASSIRFRSGNTIYF.

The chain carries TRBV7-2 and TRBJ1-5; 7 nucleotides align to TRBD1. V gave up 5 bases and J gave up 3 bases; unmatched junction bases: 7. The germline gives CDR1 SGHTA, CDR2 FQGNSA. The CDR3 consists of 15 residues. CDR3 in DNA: TGTGCCAGCAGCCCGAGGACAGGCCCCAATCAGCCCCAGCATTTT. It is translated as CASSPRTGPNQPQHF. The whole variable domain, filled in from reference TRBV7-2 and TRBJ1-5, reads GAGVSQSPSNKVTEKGKDVELRCDPISGHTALYWYRQSLGQGLEFLIYFQGNSAPDKSGLPSDRFSAERTGGSVSTLTIQRTQQEDSAVYLCASSPRTGPNQPQHFGDGTRLSIL.

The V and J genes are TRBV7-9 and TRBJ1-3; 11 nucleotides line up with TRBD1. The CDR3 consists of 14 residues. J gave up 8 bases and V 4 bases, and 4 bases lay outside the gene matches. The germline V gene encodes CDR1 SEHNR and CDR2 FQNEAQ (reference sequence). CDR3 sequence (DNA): TGTGCCAGCAGCTCGGGACAGGGGGGCGACACCATATATTTT. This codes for CASSSGQGGDTIYF.

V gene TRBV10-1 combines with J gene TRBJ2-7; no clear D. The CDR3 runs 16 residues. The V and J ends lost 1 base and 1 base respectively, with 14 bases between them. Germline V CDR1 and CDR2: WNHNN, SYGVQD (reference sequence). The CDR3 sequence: CASSEFSGRPSYEQYF. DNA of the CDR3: TGCGCCAGCAGTGAGTTTTCAGGCAGACCGTCCTACGAGCAGTACTTC.

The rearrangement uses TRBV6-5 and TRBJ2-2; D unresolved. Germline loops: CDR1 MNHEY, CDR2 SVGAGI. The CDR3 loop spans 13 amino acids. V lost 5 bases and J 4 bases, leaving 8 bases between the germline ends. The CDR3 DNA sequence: TGTGCCAGCAGTCCCGTTGTCACCGGGGAGCTGTTTTTT. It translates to CASSPVVTGELFF.

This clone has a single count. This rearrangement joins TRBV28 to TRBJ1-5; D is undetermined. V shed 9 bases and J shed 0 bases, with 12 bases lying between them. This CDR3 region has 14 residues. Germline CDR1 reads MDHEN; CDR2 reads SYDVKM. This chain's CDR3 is CASRQSNSNQPQHF. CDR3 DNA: TGTGCCAGTCGGCAGTCTAATAGCAATCAGCCCCAGCATTTT.

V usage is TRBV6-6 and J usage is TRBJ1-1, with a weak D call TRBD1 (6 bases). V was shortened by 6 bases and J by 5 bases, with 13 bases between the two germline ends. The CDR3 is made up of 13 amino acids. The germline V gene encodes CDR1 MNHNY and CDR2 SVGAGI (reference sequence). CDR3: CASSMDSPTEAFF. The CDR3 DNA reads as TGTGCCAGCAGCATGGACAGTCCAACTGAAGCTTTCTTT.

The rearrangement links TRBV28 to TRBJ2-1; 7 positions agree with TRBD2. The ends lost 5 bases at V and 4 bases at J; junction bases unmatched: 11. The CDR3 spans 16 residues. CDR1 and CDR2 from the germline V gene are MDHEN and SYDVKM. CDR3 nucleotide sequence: TGTGCCAGCAGTCCTTGGAGGGCTAGCGGTTACAATGAGCAGTTCTTC. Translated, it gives CASSPWRASGYNEQFF.

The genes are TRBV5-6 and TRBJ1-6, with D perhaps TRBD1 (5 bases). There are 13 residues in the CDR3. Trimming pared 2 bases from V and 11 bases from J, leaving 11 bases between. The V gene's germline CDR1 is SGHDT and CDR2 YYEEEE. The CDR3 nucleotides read TGTGCCAGCAGCTTTCAGGGCGATACACCCCTCCACTTT. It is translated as CASSFQGDTPLHF.

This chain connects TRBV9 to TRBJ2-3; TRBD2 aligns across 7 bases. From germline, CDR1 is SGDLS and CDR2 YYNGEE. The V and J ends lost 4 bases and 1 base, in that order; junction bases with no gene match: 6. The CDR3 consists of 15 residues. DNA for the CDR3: TGTGCCAGCAGCTTCCTAGCGGAGCGCACAGATACGCAGTATTTT. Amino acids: CASSFLAERTDTQYF.

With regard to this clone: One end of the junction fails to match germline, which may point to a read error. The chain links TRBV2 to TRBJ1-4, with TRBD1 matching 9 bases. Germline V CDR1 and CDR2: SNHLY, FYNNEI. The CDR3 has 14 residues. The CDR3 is CASREGTGSEKLFF. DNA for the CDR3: TGTGCCAGCAGAGAAGGGACAGGGAGCGAAAAACTGTTTTTT. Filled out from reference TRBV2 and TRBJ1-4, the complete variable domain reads EPEVTQTPSHQVTQMGQEVILRCVPISNHLYFYWYRQILGQKVEFLVSFYNNEISEKSEIFDDQFSVERPDGSNFTLKIRSTKLEDSAMYFCASREGTGSEKLFFGSGTQLSVL.

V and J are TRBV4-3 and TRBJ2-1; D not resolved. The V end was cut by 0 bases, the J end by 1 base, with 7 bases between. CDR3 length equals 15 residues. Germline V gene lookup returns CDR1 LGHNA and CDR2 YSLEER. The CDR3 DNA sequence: TGCGCCAGCAGCCAAGATCCGGGTTCCTACAATGAGCAGTTCTTC. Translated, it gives CASSQDPGSYNEQFF.

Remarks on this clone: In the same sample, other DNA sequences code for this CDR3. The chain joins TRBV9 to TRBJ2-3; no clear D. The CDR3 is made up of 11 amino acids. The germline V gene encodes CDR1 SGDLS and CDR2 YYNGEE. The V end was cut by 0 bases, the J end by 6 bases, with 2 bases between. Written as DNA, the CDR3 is TGTGCCAGCAGCGTAGAGGATACGCAGTATTTT. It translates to CASSVEDTQYF.

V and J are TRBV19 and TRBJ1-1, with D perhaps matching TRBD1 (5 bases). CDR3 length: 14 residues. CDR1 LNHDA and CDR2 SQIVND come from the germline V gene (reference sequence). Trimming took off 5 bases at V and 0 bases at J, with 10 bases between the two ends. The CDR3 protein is CASSHWGLNTEAFF. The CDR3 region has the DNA TGTGCCAGTAGTCACTGGGGCCTGAACACTGAAGCTTTCTTT.

The CDR3 DNA follows: TGTGCCAGCAGCCCAAATGTACAGATTCTTGATACGCAGTATTTT. Translated: CASSPNVQILDTQYF. The J gene is TRBJ2-3, the V gene TRBV9; no clear D gene. Germline CDR1 and CDR2: SGDLS and YYNGEE. This CDR3 spans 15 amino acids. Trimming took off 4 bases at V and 6 bases at J, with 18 bases between the two ends. Full variable domain (missing parts from reference TRBV9 and TRBJ2-3): DSGVTQTPKHLITATGQRVTLRCSPRSGDLSVYWYQQSLDQGLQFLIQYYNGEERAKGNILERFSAQQFPDLHSELNLSSLELGDSALYFCASSPNVQILDTQYFGPGTRLTVL.